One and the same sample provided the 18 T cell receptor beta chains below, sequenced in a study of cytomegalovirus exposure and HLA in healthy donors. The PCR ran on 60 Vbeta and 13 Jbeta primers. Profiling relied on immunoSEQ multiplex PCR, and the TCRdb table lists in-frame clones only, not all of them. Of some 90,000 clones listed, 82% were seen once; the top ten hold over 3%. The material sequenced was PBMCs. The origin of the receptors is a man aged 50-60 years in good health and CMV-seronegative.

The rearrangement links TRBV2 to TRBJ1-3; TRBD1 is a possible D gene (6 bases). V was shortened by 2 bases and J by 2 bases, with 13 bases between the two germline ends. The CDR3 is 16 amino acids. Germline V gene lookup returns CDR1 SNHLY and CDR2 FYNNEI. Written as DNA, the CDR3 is TGTGCCAGCAGTGAAAGCAGGGGCTCGGCTGGAAACACCATATATTTT. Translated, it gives CASSESRGSAGNTIYF.

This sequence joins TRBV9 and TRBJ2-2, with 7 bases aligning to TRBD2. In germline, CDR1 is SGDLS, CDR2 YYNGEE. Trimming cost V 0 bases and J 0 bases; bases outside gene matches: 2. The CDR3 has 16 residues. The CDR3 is CASSVVGLANTGELFF. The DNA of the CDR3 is TGTGCCAGCAGCGTAGTAGGACTAGCGAACACCGGGGAGCTGTTTTTT.

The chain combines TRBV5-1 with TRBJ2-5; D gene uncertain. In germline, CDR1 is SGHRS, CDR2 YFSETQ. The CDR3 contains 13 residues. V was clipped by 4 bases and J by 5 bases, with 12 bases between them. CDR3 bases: TGCGCCAGCAGCCACCTCCACGGGGAGACCCAGTACTTC. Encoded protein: CASSHLHGETQYF. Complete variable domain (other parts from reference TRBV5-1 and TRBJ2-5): KAGVTQTPRYLIKTRGQQVTLSCSPISGHRSVSWYQQTPGQGLQFLFEYFSETQRNKGNFPGRFSGRQFSNSRSEMNVSTLELGDSALYLCASSHLHGETQYFGPGTRLLVL.

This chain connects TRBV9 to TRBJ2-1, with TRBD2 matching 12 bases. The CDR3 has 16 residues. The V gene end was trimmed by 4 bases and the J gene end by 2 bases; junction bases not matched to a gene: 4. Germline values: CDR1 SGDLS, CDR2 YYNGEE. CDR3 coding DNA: TGTGCCAGCAGCCTCTCTAGCGGGAGGGCCTACAATGAGCAGTTCTTC. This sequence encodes CASSLSSGRAYNEQFF.

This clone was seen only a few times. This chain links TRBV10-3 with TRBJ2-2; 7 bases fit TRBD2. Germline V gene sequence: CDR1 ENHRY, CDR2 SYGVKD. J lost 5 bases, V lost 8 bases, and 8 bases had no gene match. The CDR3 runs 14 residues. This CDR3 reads CAIGEGGATGELFF. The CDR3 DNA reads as TGTGCCATCGGGGAGGGAGGTGCTACCGGGGAGCTGTTTTTT.

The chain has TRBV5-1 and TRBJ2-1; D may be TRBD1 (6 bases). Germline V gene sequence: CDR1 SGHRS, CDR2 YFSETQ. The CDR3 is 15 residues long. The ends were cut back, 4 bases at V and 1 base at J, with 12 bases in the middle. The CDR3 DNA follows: TGCGCCAGCAGCAAAGGGGGAGCGTCCTACAATGAGCAGTTCTTC. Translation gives CASSKGGASYNEQFF.

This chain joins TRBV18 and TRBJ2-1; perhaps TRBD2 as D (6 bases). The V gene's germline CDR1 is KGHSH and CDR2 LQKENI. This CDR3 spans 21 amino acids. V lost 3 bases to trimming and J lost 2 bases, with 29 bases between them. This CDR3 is CASSPPTLRGLNLRAYNEQFF. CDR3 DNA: TGTGCCAGCTCACCCCCTACGCTGCGGGGTCTAAACCTCCGAGCCTACAATGAGCAGTTCTTC.

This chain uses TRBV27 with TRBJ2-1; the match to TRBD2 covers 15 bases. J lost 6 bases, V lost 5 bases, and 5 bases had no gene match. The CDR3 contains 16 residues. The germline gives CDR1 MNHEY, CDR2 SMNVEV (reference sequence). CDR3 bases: TGTGCCAGCAGTACGCGGACTAGCGGGAGGGTCAATGAGCAGTTCTTC. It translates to CASSTRTSGRVNEQFF.

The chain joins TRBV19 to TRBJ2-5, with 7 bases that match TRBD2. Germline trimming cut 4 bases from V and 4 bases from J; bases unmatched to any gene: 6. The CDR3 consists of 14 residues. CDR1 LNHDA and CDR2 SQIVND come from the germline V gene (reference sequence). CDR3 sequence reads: CASSNGLVGETQYF. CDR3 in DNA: TGTGCCAGTAGTAATGGACTAGTCGGAGAGACCCAGTACTTC.

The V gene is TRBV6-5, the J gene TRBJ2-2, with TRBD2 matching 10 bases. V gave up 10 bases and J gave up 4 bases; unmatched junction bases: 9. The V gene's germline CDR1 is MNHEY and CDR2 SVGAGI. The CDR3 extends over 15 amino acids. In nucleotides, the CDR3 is TGTGCCACTTCAGCGGGAGGGCCGAGCACCGGGGAGCTGTTTTTT. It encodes CATSAGGPSTGELFF.

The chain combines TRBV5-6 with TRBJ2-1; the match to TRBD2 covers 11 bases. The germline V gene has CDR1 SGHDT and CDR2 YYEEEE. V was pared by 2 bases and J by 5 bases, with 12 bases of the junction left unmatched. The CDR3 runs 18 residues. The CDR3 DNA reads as TGTGCCAGCAGCTTCCCGATACTAGCGGGAGAGATCGACAATGAGCAGTTCTTC. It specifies CASSFPILAGEIDNEQFF.

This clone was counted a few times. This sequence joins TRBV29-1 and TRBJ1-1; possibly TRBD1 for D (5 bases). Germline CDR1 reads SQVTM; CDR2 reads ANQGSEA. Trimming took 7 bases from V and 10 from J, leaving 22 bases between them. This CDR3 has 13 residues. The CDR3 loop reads CSAHREDIRGAFF. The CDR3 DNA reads TGCAGCGCTCACCGGGAGGACATTCGAGGAGCTTTCTTT.

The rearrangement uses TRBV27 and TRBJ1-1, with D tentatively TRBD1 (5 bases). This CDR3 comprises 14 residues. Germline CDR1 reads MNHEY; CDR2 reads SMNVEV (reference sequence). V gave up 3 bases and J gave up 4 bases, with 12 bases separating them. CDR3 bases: TGTGCCAGCAGTTTTGGGGGGATTATCACTGAAGCTTTCTTT. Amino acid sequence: CASSFGGIITEAFF.

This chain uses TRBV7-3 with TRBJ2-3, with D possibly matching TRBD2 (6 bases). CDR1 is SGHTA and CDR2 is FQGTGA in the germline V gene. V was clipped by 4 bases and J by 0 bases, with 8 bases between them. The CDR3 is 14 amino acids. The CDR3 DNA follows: TGTGCCAGCAGCTCCAGCGGGAGCACAGATACGCAGTATTTT. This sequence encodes CASSSSGSTDTQYF.

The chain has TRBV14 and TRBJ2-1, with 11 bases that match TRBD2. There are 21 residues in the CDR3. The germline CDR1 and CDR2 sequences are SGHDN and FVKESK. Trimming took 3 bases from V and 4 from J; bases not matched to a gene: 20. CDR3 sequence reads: CASSHPVLAGGPGGGYNEQFF. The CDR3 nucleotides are TGTGCCAGCAGCCACCCCGTCCTAGCGGGAGGCCCAGGGGGGGGTTACAATGAGCAGTTCTTC.

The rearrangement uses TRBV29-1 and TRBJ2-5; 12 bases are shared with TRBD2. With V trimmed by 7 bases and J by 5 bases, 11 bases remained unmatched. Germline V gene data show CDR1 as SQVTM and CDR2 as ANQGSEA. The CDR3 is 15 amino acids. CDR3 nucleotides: TGCAGCGCTCCGACTAGCGGGAGTGGAGTGGAGACCCAGTACTTC. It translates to CSAPTSGSGVETQYF.

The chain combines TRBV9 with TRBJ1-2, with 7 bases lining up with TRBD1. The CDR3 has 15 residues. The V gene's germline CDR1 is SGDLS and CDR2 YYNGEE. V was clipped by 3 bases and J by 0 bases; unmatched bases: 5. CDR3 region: CASSAGDRPNYGYTF. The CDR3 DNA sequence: TGTGCCAGCAGCGCAGGGGACAGACCTAACTATGGCTACACCTTC.

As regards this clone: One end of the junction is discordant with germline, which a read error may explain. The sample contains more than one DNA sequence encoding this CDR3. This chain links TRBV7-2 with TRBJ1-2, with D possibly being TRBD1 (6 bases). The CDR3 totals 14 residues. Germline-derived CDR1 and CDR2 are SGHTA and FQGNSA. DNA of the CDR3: TGTGCCAGTAGCTTAGTACGCAGGGGTGGTGGCTACACCTTC. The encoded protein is CASSLVRRGGGYTF.